The clone carrying this TCR beta chain was seen just once. The data were taken from a study of OX40 agonist ivuxolimab in advanced cancers. Clones were read by immunoSEQ multiplex PCR, and TCRdb kept only the in-frame ones, dropping some. The sample gives just under 65,000 clones, about 89% of which show up once; approximately 5% is in the top ten. The source is an adult with an advanced solid tumor such as melanoma, head and neck, liver or kidney cancer. The sequenced sample was CD4+ or CD8+ T cells sorted from blood, obtained in a trial of the OX40 agonist ivuxolimab.

The CDR3, as DNA: TGTGCCAGCAGTCGCGACGCGGGTGCCAACACCGGGGAGCTGTTTTTT. It specifies CASSRDAGANTGELFF. V usage is TRBV6-4 and J usage is TRBJ2-2; TRBD2 is a possible D gene (5 bases). The germline gives CDR1 MRHNA, CDR2 SNTAGT. The V gene lost 5 bases and the J gene lost 2 bases, with 15 bases spanning the gap. The CDR3 runs to 16 residues.